This T cell receptor beta chain was documented in a study of T cells in localized non-small cell lung cancer (dated by TCRdb to the early 2020s). About the full investigation: The study examined T cell repertoires in a few hundred patients with early-stage NSCLC and compared tumors with uninvolved tumor-adjacent lungs. All 240 or so NSCLC patients in the cohort were treatment-naive and had localized lung tumors that were resected. NSCLC patients had a mean age of approximately 72 years, and 120 to 150 were male and about 98 female.

At diagnosis, tumor, uninvolved tumor-adjacent lung and peripheral blood were collected and then preserved as a mix of FFPE and fresh-frozen material. For TCR repertoire profiling, the blood samples were analyzed as peripheral blood mononuclear cells. In the case of this clone: It lacks a known antigen. No base qualities exist here, and no much larger clone lies one base off it.

The immunoSEQ Assay was used to sequence TCR beta CDR3 regions from DNA. As for how the authors treated the data: To compute T cell density, TCR beta template counts were normalized to usable DNA, which was estimated by amplifying housekeeping genes. The preseqR package was used to estimate richness by extrapolating to 400,000 templates for PBMC samples and to 120,000 templates for tissue samples. Clonality was calculated as one minus Pielou's evenness. Tissue-enriched TCRs were identified through differential abundance testing performed on productive amino-acid clonotypes, with a minimum total count of 5 and an alpha of 0.1. The Jaccard Index and the Morisita Overlap Index were used to quantify repertoire overlap between compartments. GLIPH grouped TCR beta CDR3s together with public tetramer-defined viral CDR3s, and a viral motif had to include at least three viral sequences and show V-gene enrichment. TCRdb limited this immuneACCESS table to in-frame rearrangements with V and J called. A share of clones is missing; checked studies link under half to unresolved V genes, and the rest is unexplained. Clone size and V and J calls were adopted from that table, with D and trimming inferred from the DNA. For this sample there are tens of thousands of clones; about 91% appear just once. The ten largest clones add up to over 9.5% of the sample.

Summary of the overall study and its limitations: Because of the exploratory design, TCR variables were selected using unadjusted p-values without false-discovery rate correction. Multi-region tumor sequencing was not performed, so intratumor heterogeneity could not be excluded. A median of roughly 56 of the top 100 tumor clones were detected in paired uninvolved adjacent lung, and 25 to 35 of these tumor clones were also found among the top 100 clones of the paired uninvolved adjacent lung. Longer overall survival was associated with higher T cell density in blood, whereas shorter survival was associated with higher clonality in adjacent lung. The highest T cell clonality was observed in uninvolved tumor-adjacent lung, where clonality exceeded that of tumor, suggesting that antigenic responses were more focused in uninvolved tumor-adjacent lung.

The CDR3 spans 15 residues, from the cysteine through the phenylalanine. Only the CDR3 region is kept as DNA, spanning 45 bases read in frame from base 1. From a lookup of the germline V gene, CDR1 and CDR2 are SGHRS and YFSETQ. The junction carries 7 bases between V and J, which are trimmed by 1 base and 0 bases respectively. This TCR was sampled from a woman aged 35 to 75 with stage II lung adenocarcinoma. Material: PBMCs, obtained before any cancer treatment. The sequence joins TRBV5-1 to TRBJ1-4, with the identity of the D gene unclear. The DNA sequence is given as TGCGCCAGCAGCTTGTCTAGTGCAACTAATGAAAAACTGTTTTTT. It specifies CASSLSSATNEKLFF.